This TCR beta chain derives from a study of blood T cell repertoires in COVID-19. The CDR3 runs to 14 residues. Germline values: CDR1 SGHTA, CDR2 FQGNSA. The V end was cut by 1 base, the J end by 3 bases, with 10 bases between. This clone was detected only a few times. Some clones are missing from TCRdb's copy, which holds only in-frame ones; the method was immunoSEQ multiplex PCR. The data hold some 80,000 clones, with roughly 78% observed a single time. This chain joins TRBV7-2 and TRBJ2-7, with D tentatively TRBD2 (6 bases). This receptor was taken from a woman of 80 years or more with active or convalescent COVID-19. The sample consisted of peripheral blood. The CDR3 loop is CASSLVAGHYEQYF. The DNA of the CDR3 is TGTGCCAGCAGCTTAGTCGCGGGGCACTACGAGCAGTACTTC.